These 17 T cell receptor beta chains were all obtained from the same sample, sequenced in a study of blood T cell repertoires in COVID-19 (TCRdb year 2020). Library preparation was by the immunoSEQ multiplex PCR assay. Sourced from immuneACCESS, this table was stored by TCRdb with only in-frame sequences that have V and J called. A share of the clones is absent; for the studies checked, an unresolved V gene accounts for under half, and the remainder has no known explanation. The sample table records 65,000 to 85,000 clones; about 93% of these occur just once. The ten largest clones represent about 6% of the sample. Source material: peripheral blood. These receptor sequences come from a human donor in a cohort sampled during active COVID-19.

This chain joins TRBV9 and TRBJ2-1; the D gene is possibly TRBD2 (6 bases). In germline, CDR1 is SGDLS, CDR2 YYNGEE. This CDR3 is 15 amino acids long. V gave up 0 bases and J gave up 3 bases, with 10 bases separating them. The CDR3 DNA sequence: TGTGCCAGCAGCGTAGGGGGGACTTTCTACAATGAGCAGTTCTTC. This encodes CASSVGGTFYNEQFF.

This chain joins TRBV5-1 and TRBJ2-1; 10 nucleotides match TRBD1. CDR1 and CDR2 from the germline V gene are SGHRS and YFSETQ. The junction had 2 bases not matched to a gene; V was cut back by 5 bases and J by 3 bases. This CDR3 contains 14 residues. The CDR3 nucleotides are TGCGCCAGCAGGGGACAGGGGCGCTACAATGAGCAGTTCTTC. It is translated as CASRGQGRYNEQFF.

This sequence joins TRBV28 and TRBJ2-1; D ambiguous. Deletions cut 1 base from V and 6 bases from J, with 4 bases between. CDR1 and CDR2 from the germline V gene are MDHEN and SYDVKM. The CDR3 spans 12 residues. The CDR3 DNA follows: TGTGCCAGCAGTTTATCTCCCAATGAGCAGTTCTTC. It yields the protein CASSLSPNEQFF.

This clone has only a few counts. The chain links TRBV7-3 to TRBJ1-2, with TRBD1 matching 8 bases. Germline V gives CDR1 SGHTA, CDR2 FQGTGA. V lost 8 bases and J lost 8; bases outside the gene matches: 13. CDR3 length: 14 amino acids. The CDR3 nucleotides read TGTGCCAGCTCCGGACAGGGTCTCTCCGGCGGCTACACCTTC. It is translated as CASSGQGLSGGYTF.

The rearrangement uses TRBV29-1 and TRBJ2-7, with 7 bases that match TRBD1. Germline loops: CDR1 SQVTM, CDR2 ANQGSEA. This CDR3 spans 15 amino acids. The V and J ends lost 6 bases and 3 bases, in that order; junction bases with no gene match: 14. Written as DNA, the CDR3 is TGCAGCGTAAGCCTGACAGGGACCCTCCTCTACGAGCAGTACTTC. Encoded protein: CSVSLTGTLLYEQYF.

The rearrangement uses TRBV27 and TRBJ1-6; no reliable D call. Trimming pared 2 bases from V and 10 bases from J, leaving 9 bases between. CDR1 and CDR2 (germline): MNHEY, SMNVEV (reference sequence). This CDR3 contains 13 residues. The CDR3 nucleotides read TGTGCCAGCAGTTTAAACCAGGTATCACCCCTCCACTTT. Protein product: CASSLNQVSPLHF.

This chain links TRBV19 with TRBJ1-2; no firm D call. The V and J ends lost 7 bases and 4 bases respectively, with 16 bases between them. The CDR3 runs 14 residues. Germline CDR1 and CDR2: LNHDA and SQIVND (reference sequence). CDR3 region: CASIPGHGFYGYTF. The CDR3, as DNA: TGTGCCAGTATCCCTGGGCACGGCTTCTATGGCTACACCTTC.

This clone showed up just once. This chain uses TRBV7-6 with TRBJ1-2; D possibly corresponds to TRBD1 (5 bases). The CDR3 runs to 11 residues. V lost 10 bases to trimming and J lost 8 bases, with 14 bases between them. The germline CDR1 and CDR2 sequences are SGHVS and FNYEAQ. CDR3: CATGGEIGYTF. CDR3 nucleotides: TGTGCCACCGGGGGGGAAATAGGCTACACCTTC. The full variable domain, rest sourced from reference TRBV7-6 and TRBJ1-2, is GAGVSQSPRYKVTKRGQDVALRCDPISGHVSLYWYRQALGQGPEFLTYFNYEAQQDKSGLPNDRFSAERPEGSISTLTIQRTEQRDSAMYRCATGGEIGYTFGSGTRLTVV.

The chain uses TRBV3-1 (or the pseudogene TRBV3-2) and TRBJ2-3; TRBD1 agrees at 9 bases. CDR3 length equals 16 residues. Germline assignment: CDR1 LGHDT and CDR2 YNNKEL (reference sequence). V was pared by 4 bases and J by 4 bases, with 9 bases of the junction left unmatched. The CDR3 reads CASSPLPGQGPDTQYF. The CDR3 region has the DNA TGTGCCAGCAGCCCCCTCCCGGGACAGGGCCCAGATACGCAGTATTTT.

The rearrangement uses TRBV7-2 and TRBJ2-5, with TRBD2 identical over 8 bases. Trimming took 3 bases from V and 3 from J; bases not matched to a gene: 6. CDR3 size: 15 residues. The germline gives CDR1 SGHTA, CDR2 FQGNSA. CDR3 sequence: CASSFGGVREETQYF. CDR3 coding DNA: TGTGCCAGCAGCTTCGGGGGGGTAAGAGAAGAGACCCAGTACTTC. The variable domain in full, with the rest retrieved from reference TRBV7-2 and TRBJ2-5, is GAGVSQSPSNKVTEKGKDVELRCDPISGHTALYWYRQSLGQGLEFLIYFQGNSAPDKSGLPSDRFSAERTGGSVSTLTIQRTQQEDSAVYLCASSFGGVREETQYFGPGTRLLVL.

This chain joins TRBV18 and TRBJ2-3; a possible D gene is TRBD2 (5 bases). Germline V gene sequence: CDR1 KGHSH, CDR2 LQKENI. The CDR3 loop spans 15 amino acids. V was clipped by 3 bases and J by 2 bases, with 12 bases between them. The CDR3 protein is CASSPTRGLTDTQYF. The CDR3 DNA is TGTGCCAGCTCACCCACCCGGGGTCTCACAGATACGCAGTATTTT.

This clone was picked up a small number of times. The rearrangement uses TRBV4-1 and TRBJ1-3; D ambiguous. Trimming stripped 0 bases from V and 4 bases from J, with 16 bases between. The V gene's germline CDR1 is MGHRA and CDR2 YSYEKL. CDR3 length equals 17 residues. The CDR3 DNA sequence: TGCGCCAGCAGCCAAGAACCTTACGGGGTAAGAGGAAACACCATATATTTT. Residues: CASSQEPYGVRGNTIYF.

As DNA, the CDR3 is TGTGCCAGCAGCCCCGGTGGCAGGGGGTGGACTGAAGCTTTCTTT. Translating it yields CASSPGGRGWTEAFF. The chain employs TRBV11-2 and TRBJ1-1; 7 bases are a match to TRBD1. Per the germline V gene, CDR1 is SGHAT and CDR2 is FQNNGV. J was trimmed by 5 bases and V by 5 bases; bases with no gene match: 11. The CDR3 is 15 amino acids.

This rearrangement joins TRBV6-5 to TRBJ2-1; 12 bases agree with TRBD2. The CDR3 is 15 residues long. Germline CDR1 and CDR2: MNHEY and SVGAGI. After removal of 6 bases from V and 7 bases from J, the junction contained 7 bases not matched to a gene. Here the CDR3 DNA reads TGTGCCAGCAGATCCCTAGCGGGGGGGCGAAATGAGCAGTTCTTC. Amino acid sequence: CASRSLAGGRNEQFF.

The chain combines TRBV7-9 with TRBJ2-3; TRBD1 matches 9 bases. After removal of 5 bases from V and 2 bases from J, the junction contained 2 bases not matched to a gene. The CDR3 length is 14 residues. Per the germline V gene, CDR1 is SEHNR and CDR2 is FQNEAQ (reference sequence). CDR3 residues: CASSRTGATDTQYF. CDR3 bases: TGTGCCAGCAGCCGGACAGGGGCCACAGATACGCAGTATTTT.

This chain joins TRBV6-2 or TRBV6-3 and TRBJ1-1, with 9 bases matching TRBD1. With V trimmed by 5 bases and J by 1 base, 8 bases remained unmatched. The CDR3 is 16 amino acids. Germline values: CDR1 MNHEY, CDR2 SVGEGT. This CDR3 reads CASSQNPGQGNTEAFF. Written as DNA, the CDR3 is TGTGCCAGCAGTCAAAATCCGGGACAGGGGAACACTGAAGCTTTCTTT.

V and J are TRBV5-4 and TRBJ2-5; TRBD2 agrees at 8 bases. The junction had 4 bases not matched to a gene; V was cut back by 6 bases and J by 0 bases. This CDR3 has 14 amino acids. Germline CDR1 SGHNT, CDR2 YYREEE (reference sequence). CDR3 protein: CASTPSGYQETQYF. CDR3 coding DNA: TGTGCCAGCACCCCTAGCGGGTACCAAGAGACCCAGTACTTC.